Following are 30 T cell receptor beta chains from one sample sequenced in a study of cytotoxic CD8 clonotypes in ibrutinib-treated CLL. Profiling relied on immunoSEQ multiplex PCR, and the TCRdb table lists in-frame clones only, not all of them. The top ten hold 30% to 45% of the sample, which has over 95,000 clones, approximately 56% seen once. The specimen comprised PBMCs, sampled after 24 months of ibrutinib treatment. All receptors come from a human donor with chronic lymphocytic leukemia.

The rearrangement links TRBV11-3 to TRBJ2-5, with D tentatively TRBD2 (7 bases). Between the trimmed V and J ends, which lost 3 bases and 2 bases, there was a span of 19 bases. CDR1 is SGHNT, CDR2 YENEEA, per germline. CDR3 length: 17 residues. The DNA of the CDR3 is TGTGCCAGCAGCTTTTGGGGTCACAGGGAGGGTCAAGAGACCCAGTACTTC. Translating it yields CASSFWGHREGQETQYF. Looking up the rest from reference TRBV11-3 and TRBJ2-5 gives the full variable domain: EAGVVQSPRYKIIEKKQPVAFWCNPISGHNTLYWYLQNLGQGPELLIRYENEEAVDDSQLPKDRFSAERLKGVDSTLKIQPAELGDSAVYLCASSFWGHREGQETQYFGPGTRLLVL.

The genes are TRBV18 and TRBJ1-4; D call uncertain. With 5 bases removed from V and 6 bases from J, the gap between germline ends came to 7 bases. In germline, CDR1 is KGHSH, CDR2 LQKENI. CDR3 size: 12 residues. The CDR3 coding sequence is TGTGCCAGCTCATCAATGGATGAAAAACTGTTTTTT. This sequence encodes CASSSMDEKLFF.

In DNA, the CDR3 is TGTGCCAGCAGGATTACTGACGGGAACACTGAAGCTTTCTTT. Translating it yields CASRITDGNTEAFF. The genes are TRBV6-5 and TRBJ1-1; D remains ambiguous. CDR3 length: 14 amino acids. Trimming took 6 bases from V and 1 from J, leaving 12 bases between them. Germline lookup yields CDR1 MNHEY and CDR2 SVGAGI.

The CDR3 loop is CASSQGGQGNEKLFF. The CDR3 nucleotides are TGTGCCAGCAGCCAAGGCGGACAGGGTAATGAAAAACTGTTTTTT. The V and J genes are TRBV4-2 and TRBJ1-4; 8 bases are shared with TRBD1. Trimming cost V 1 base and J 4 bases; bases outside gene matches: 2. Germline lookup yields CDR1 LGHNA and CDR2 YNFKEQ. This CDR3 region has 15 residues.

This chain joins TRBV7-8 and TRBJ2-2; D is unresolved. V lost 3 bases and J lost 3, with 8 bases in between. CDR1 and CDR2 from the germline V gene are SGHVS and FQNEAQ. The CDR3 is 14 amino acids. The CDR3, as DNA: TGTGCCAGCAGCTTTGTAAGAGACACCGGGGAGCTGTTTTTT. Translated: CASSFVRDTGELFF.

The chain is built from TRBV5-1 and TRBJ2-7; 8 positions agree with TRBD1. Germline V gene sequence: CDR1 SGHRS, CDR2 YFSETQ. Trimming removed 5 bases from V and 6 bases from J; junction bases left unmatched: 13. The CDR3 loop spans 15 amino acids. DNA of the CDR3: TGCGCCAGCAGTCTCGGGACAGCCACAGGGGGCGAGCAGTACTTC. It codes for CASSLGTATGGEQYF.

A remark on this clone: Other nucleotide sequences from this sample produce the same CDR3. The chain is built from TRBV29-1 and TRBJ1-1; D is perhaps TRBD1 (6 bases). V shed 4 bases and J shed 5 bases, with 14 bases lying between them. The CDR3 covers 13 residues. Germline loops: CDR1 SQVTM, CDR2 ANQGSEA. CDR3 loop: CSVARGAGTEAFF. In DNA form, the CDR3 reads TGCAGCGTTGCCCGGGGGGCCGGGACTGAAGCTTTCTTT. The whole variable domain, filled in from reference TRBV29-1 and TRBJ1-1, reads SAVISQKPSRDICQRGTSLTIQCQVDSQVTMMFWYRQQPGQSLTLIATANQGSEATYESGFVIDKFPISRPNLTFSTLTVSNMSPEDSSIYLCSVARGAGTEAFFGQGTRLTVV.

This clone was detected only once. V usage is TRBV9 and J usage is TRBJ2-3; no clear D gene. CDR3 length equals 13 residues. Germline V gene data show CDR1 as SGDLS and CDR2 as YYNGEE. V was shortened by 3 bases and J by 2 bases, with 7 bases between the two germline ends. The CDR3 DNA sequence: TGTGCCAGCAGCGCCCGATTCACAGATACGCAGTATTTT. The encoded protein is CASSARFTDTQYF.

The chain carries TRBV6-5 and TRBJ2-6, with 7 bases aligning to TRBD2. V dropped 8 bases and J dropped 2; count of bases not matched to a gene: 6. The CDR3 contains 15 residues. Germline loops: CDR1 MNHEY, CDR2 SVGAGI. CDR3 in amino acids: CASGGESAGANVLTF. CDR3 DNA sequence: TGTGCCAGCGGGGGGGAATCGGCTGGGGCCAACGTCCTGACTTTC.

This clone was seen only a few times. The chain joins TRBV6-5 to TRBJ1-2, with 9 nucleotides matching TRBD1. This CDR3 spans 15 amino acids. Per the germline V gene, CDR1 is MNHEY and CDR2 is SVGAGI. V lost 7 bases and J lost 7; bases outside the gene matches: 13. The chain's CDR3 is CASTLRPGQGSGYTF. The DNA of the CDR3 is TGTGCCAGCACCCTACGGCCGGGACAGGGAAGTGGCTACACCTTC.

The chain is built from TRBV11-3 and TRBJ2-1, with D perhaps TRBD1 (6 bases). Germline lookup yields CDR1 SGHNT and CDR2 YENEEA. The ends were cut back, 1 base at V and 5 bases at J, with 12 bases in the middle. This CDR3 is built from 15 residues. Here the CDR3 DNA reads TGTGCCAGCAGCTTAGCTTCAGGACAGAACAATGAGCAGTTCTTC. Translated: CASSLASGQNNEQFF.

The gene calls are TRBV11-3 and TRBJ1-2, with D possibly TRBD1 on 5 matching bases. This CDR3 region has 17 residues. Trimming removed 3 bases from V and 0 bases from J, with 17 bases in between. Germline V gene data show CDR1 as SGHNT and CDR2 as YENEEA. The CDR3, as DNA: TGTGCCAGCAGCTTCCCCACAGGACCGACTACTAACTATGGCTACACCTTC. It specifies CASSFPTGPTTNYGYTF.

This clone was detected only a few times. J is TRBJ2-5 and V is TRBV2, with 9 bases that match TRBD2. Germline V gene lookup returns CDR1 SNHLY and CDR2 FYNNEI. J gave up 4 bases and V 4 bases, and 1 base lay outside the gene matches. The CDR3 loop spans 13 amino acids. The CDR3 DNA reads TGTGCCAGCAGTGGTAGCGGGAGAGAGACCCAGTACTTC. Protein: CASSGSGRETQYF.

The chain carries TRBV27 and TRBJ2-5; D is unclear. Deletions cut 2 bases from V and 4 bases from J, with 14 bases between. The germline CDR1 and CDR2 sequences are MNHEY and SMNVEV (reference sequence). This CDR3 comprises 15 residues. The CDR3 DNA reads TGTGCCAGCAGTTTAGGAGTGGGGATAGTAGAGACCCAGTACTTC. Encoded protein: CASSLGVGIVETQYF.

This clone was observed a handful of times. V usage is TRBV4-2 and J usage is TRBJ2-5, with 11 bases matching TRBD2. CDR3 length: 16 amino acids. The V and J ends lost 2 bases and 5 bases, in that order; junction bases with no gene match: 7. Germline-derived CDR1 and CDR2 are LGHNA and YNFKEQ. CDR3 nucleotide sequence: TGTGCCAGCAGCCAACCATCTAGCGGGGGGAGGGAGACCCAGTACTTC. Its protein is CASSQPSSGGRETQYF.

The chain combines TRBV28 with TRBJ2-3; 9 nucleotides match TRBD2. CDR3 length equals 14 residues. Germline V gives CDR1 MDHEN, CDR2 SYDVKM. V shed 8 bases and J 4 bases; nucleotides not matched to a gene: 7. The CDR3 DNA follows: TGTGCCAGCGGCGGGGGGGCCAAGGCAGATACGCAGTATTTT. Its translation: CASGGGAKADTQYF. The whole variable domain, filled in from reference TRBV28 and TRBJ2-3, reads DVKVTQSSRYLVKRTGEKVFLECVQDMDHENMFWYRQDPGLGLRLIYFSYDVKMKEKGDIPEGYSVSREKKERFSLILESASTNQTSMYLCASGGGAKADTQYFGPGTRLTVL.

This clone was seen once. The chain joins TRBV29-1 to TRBJ2-3, with 7 positions matching TRBD2. This CDR3 contains 13 residues. Germline-derived CDR1 and CDR2 are SQVTM and ANQGSEA. The V gene end was trimmed by 6 bases and the J gene end by 3 bases; junction bases not matched to a gene: 6. CDR3 sequence reads: CSVGLDGTDTQYF. DNA of the CDR3: TGCAGCGTAGGACTAGATGGGACAGATACGCAGTATTTT.

This clone was picked up a small number of times. The chain joins TRBV4-2 to TRBJ2-7; 8 positions match TRBD1. Germline loops: CDR1 LGHNA, CDR2 YNFKEQ. V lost 3 bases and J lost 6; bases outside the gene matches: 10. The CDR3 extends over 15 amino acids. The CDR3 region has the DNA TGTGCCAGCAGCCAGCAGGACAGGGATAACTCCGAGCAGTACTTC. It translates to CASSQQDRDNSEQYF.

The chain uses TRBV28 and TRBJ1-5; the D gene is possibly TRBD1 (5 bases). The germline V and J ends were trimmed by 4 bases and 8 bases, with 9 bases remaining between them. The germline V gene encodes CDR1 MDHEN and CDR2 SYDVKM. This CDR3 spans 12 amino acids. The CDR3 loop reads CASSSGSEPQHF. The CDR3 nucleotides are TGTGCCAGCAGTTCAGGGAGCGAGCCCCAGCATTTT.

V and J are TRBV19 and TRBJ1-2, with 7 bases identical to TRBD1. V gave up 2 bases and J gave up 0 bases; unmatched junction bases: 3. Germline V CDR1 and CDR2: LNHDA, SQIVND (reference sequence). This CDR3 contains 15 residues. The CDR3 loop is CASSIPTGTNYGYTF. DNA of the CDR3: TGTGCCAGTAGTATACCGACAGGGACTAACTATGGCTACACCTTC.

This clone was seen at least ten times. The CDR3 here is CASSPPSRSNSDTQYF. In DNA, the CDR3 is TGTGCCAGCTCACCACCGAGTAGGTCCAACTCAGATACGCAGTATTTT. The rearrangement uses TRBV18 and TRBJ2-3; no clear D gene. This CDR3 contains 16 residues. Germline V gives CDR1 KGHSH, CDR2 LQKENI. Trimming took off 0 bases at V and 4 bases at J, with 14 bases between the two ends.

V and J are TRBV27 and TRBJ2-7, with a possible D match to TRBD1 (5 bases). This CDR3 region has 14 residues. V was shortened by 4 bases and J by 0 bases, with 10 bases between the two germline ends. CDR1 and CDR2 (germline): MNHEY, SMNVEV (reference sequence). The DNA of the CDR3 is TGTGCCAGCAGTTCCGACAGCCTCTCCTACGAGCAGTACTTC. Protein sequence: CASSSDSLSYEQYF.

The rearrangement links TRBV5-6 to TRBJ2-3; TRBD1 agrees at 10 bases. The germline V gene encodes CDR1 SGHDT and CDR2 YYEEEE. Germline trimming cut 6 bases from V and 1 base from J; bases unmatched to any gene: 5. There are 15 residues in the CDR3. The CDR3: CASNPGTGGTDTQYF. The CDR3, as DNA: TGTGCCAGCAACCCCGGGACAGGGGGCACAGATACGCAGTATTTT.

The chain joins TRBV5-6 to TRBJ1-4; maybe TRBD1 (6 bases). Germline V gene lookup returns CDR1 SGHDT and CDR2 YYEEEE. The CDR3 is made up of 13 amino acids. Between the trimmed V and J ends, which lost 5 bases and 4 bases, there was a span of 9 bases. Written as DNA, the CDR3 is TGTGCCAGCAGAGGACAGCATAATGAAAAACTGTTTTTT. Its protein is CASRGQHNEKLFF. Variable domain in full (rest from reference TRBV5-6 and TRBJ1-4): DAGVTQSPTHLIKTRGQQVTLRCSPKSGHDTVSWYQQALGQGPQFIFQYYEEEERQRGNFPDRFSGHQFPNYSSELNVNALLLGDSALYLCASRGQHNEKLFFGSGTQLSVL.

This clone was seen a handful of times. The V call is TRBV2, the J call TRBJ1-1; 7 nucleotides align to TRBD1. Germline trimming cut 6 bases from V and 1 base from J; bases unmatched to any gene: 5. Germline V gene sequence: CDR1 SNHLY, CDR2 FYNNEI. This CDR3 region has 14 residues. CDR3 in amino acids: CASRDRRPNTEAFF. The CDR3, as DNA: TGTGCCAGCAGGGACAGGAGGCCGAACACTGAAGCTTTCTTT.

The V gene is TRBV19, the J gene TRBJ2-6; possibly TRBD1 or TRBD2 for D (5 bases each). Germline V lookup: CDR1 LNHDA, CDR2 SQIVND (reference sequence). The germline V and J ends were trimmed by 5 bases and 0 bases, with 11 bases remaining between them. CDR3 length: 16 amino acids. The CDR3 spells CASSRGTTSGANVLTF. For the CDR3, the DNA is TGTGCCAGTAGTCGGGGCACCACCTCTGGGGCCAACGTCCTGACTTTC.

V is TRBV5-6 and J is TRBJ2-5, with D perhaps matching TRBD1 or TRBD2 (6 bases each). This CDR3 has 14 amino acids. In germline, CDR1 is SGHDT, CDR2 YYEEEE. V shed 1 base and J shed 5 bases, with 12 bases lying between them. This CDR3 reads CASSLRGLGETQYF. CDR3 DNA: TGTGCCAGCAGCTTGCGGGGGCTGGGGGAGACCCAGTACTTC.

This chain connects TRBV15 to TRBJ1-2; 7 bases map to TRBD1. The CDR3 is 17 amino acids. Germline CDR1 and CDR2: LNHNV and YYDKDF (reference sequence). Trimming cost V 2 bases and J 4 bases; bases outside gene matches: 13. The CDR3 region has the DNA TGTGCCACCAGCAGACATACCGCAGGGGGTCTAGGCTATGGCTACACCTTC. Encoded protein: CATSRHTAGGLGYGYTF.

The CDR3 region is CASSYPPPHETQYF. CDR3 DNA sequence: TGTGCCAGCAGTTACCCCCCCCCGCATGAGACCCAGTACTTC. The V call is TRBV6-6, the J call TRBJ2-5; D is unresolved. CDR3 length equals 14 residues. V was clipped by 2 bases and J by 5 bases, with 12 bases between them. Per germline, CDR1 MNHNY and CDR2 SVGAGI (reference sequence).

The chain carries TRBV6-5 and TRBJ2-5; 7 nucleotides match TRBD2. The CDR3 covers 15 residues. Germline CDR1 is MNHEY and CDR2 is SVGAGI. V shed 6 bases, J shed 2 bases, and the junction held 9 bases outside the gene matches. The CDR3 DNA reads TGTGCCAGCAGGCCCAGTGGGGGGGGGCAAGAGACCCAGTACTTC. Protein product: CASRPSGGGQETQYF.